Following are 17 T cell receptor beta chains from one sample sequenced in a study of T-cell reconstitution after alpha-beta-depleted transplantation in children. Preparation of the TCRbeta library was carried out with unique molecular identifiers. TCRdb processed the PCR reads anew with MiXCR; each CDR3 protein has one entry. The table has about 90,000 distinct CDR3 sequences, 15% to 18% seen once. The specimen comprised PBMCs, mostly from graft donor cells, sampled 180 days after TCRalphabeta/CD19-depleted stem cell transplant. The source of these receptors is a male patient between 2 and 10 years old who had a stem cell transplant for acute lymphoblastic leukemia, so the T cells may come from the graft donor.

This chain connects TRBV6-1 to TRBJ2-1; 7 nucleotides line up with TRBD2. The CDR3 consists of 15 residues. In germline, CDR1 is MNHNS, CDR2 SASEGT. Losses at the gene ends were 3 bases for V and 0 bases for J; bases not matched to a gene: 2. The CDR3 spells CASSDRGVSYNEQFF. As DNA, the CDR3 is TGTGCCAGCAGTGATCGGGGGGTCTCCTACAATGAGCAGTTCTTC.

The table lists this clonotype with many counts. At one boundary the junction diverges from the germline segment, which might be a read error. V gene TRBV7-9 combines with J gene TRBJ2-1, with unresolved D. Germline CDR1 and CDR2: SEHNR and FQNEAQ (reference sequence). The CDR3 runs to 11 residues. The CDR3 DNA follows: TGTGCCAGCAGCTCCGGTCGAGCTAGGGTCTTC. This translates into CASSSGRARVF.

This clonotype was counted at least ten times. The chain employs TRBV7-8 and TRBJ1-2; D is unclear. Germline CDR1 reads SGHVS; CDR2 reads FQNEAQ. Trimming pared 3 bases from V and 5 bases from J, leaving 19 bases between. CDR3 length equals 16 residues. The CDR3: CASSFSSHAHPYGYTF. The CDR3 nucleotides read TGTGCCAGCAGCTTTTCGTCCCACGCTCACCCATATGGCTACACCTTC.

This clonotype was observed a few times. The chain links TRBV5-1 to TRBJ2-3, with 15 bases matching TRBD2. The CDR3 runs 20 residues. With V trimmed by 4 bases and J by 0 bases, 12 bases remained unmatched. CDR1 is SGHRS, CDR2 YFSETQ, per germline. CDR3 DNA: TGCGCCAGCAGCGGACCGGGACTAGCGGGGGGTCCCTCTAGCACAGATACGCAGTATTTT. Its translation is CASSGPGLAGGPSSTDTQYF.

The chain uses TRBV3-1 and TRBJ2-7; 8 nucleotides match TRBD1. V lost 2 bases to trimming and J lost 3 bases; unmatched junction nucleotides: 9. Germline-derived CDR1 and CDR2 are LGHDT and YNNKEL (reference sequence). The CDR3 has 16 amino acids. CDR3 sequence: CASSQKTGVVGYEQYF. The CDR3 bases are TGTGCCAGCAGCCAAAAGACAGGGGTTGTGGGCTACGAGCAGTACTTC.

Comment on this clonotype: The conserved phenylalanine or tryptophan normally closing the CDR3 is absent here, so this likely arose from a read error. The chain joins TRBV5-1 to TRBJ2-1; D remains ambiguous. Germline lookup yields CDR1 SGHRS and CDR2 YFSETQ. The CDR3 consists of 14 residues. CDR3 bases: TGCGCCAGCCGCTTCCCTGGCAGGTACAATGAGCAGTTCTTG. Residues: CASRFPGRYNEQFL.

CDR3 in DNA: TGTGCCAGCAGCCAAGTAGAGGGAAACACCATATATTTT. Amino acid sequence: CASSQVEGNTIYF. This rearrangement joins TRBV3-1 to TRBJ1-3; D remains unclear. Germline V gene sequence: CDR1 LGHDT, CDR2 YNNKEL (reference sequence). Trimming took 1 base from V and 4 from J, leaving 5 bases between them. The CDR3 spans 13 residues.

Only a few counts were recorded for this clonotype. This chain uses TRBV6-1 with TRBJ2-4; no reliable D call. Trimming removed 5 bases from V and 0 bases from J, with 11 bases in between. CDR3 length: 15 residues. Germline loops: CDR1 MNHNS, CDR2 SASEGT. The CDR3 reads CASSPPGLAKNIQYF. CDR3 coding DNA: TGTGCCAGCAGTCCCCCGGGTCTAGCCAAAAACATTCAGTACTTC.

Only a few counts were recorded for this clonotype. V gene TRBV27 combines with J gene TRBJ1-1, with unresolved D. The length of the CDR3 is 14 residues. V was trimmed by 0 bases and J by 2 bases, leaving 7 bases between them. Germline-derived CDR1 and CDR2 are MNHEY and SMNVEV (reference sequence). The CDR3 region has the DNA TGTGCCAGCAGTTTATCCTACAGAAACACTGAAGCTTTCTTT. Amino acids: CASSLSYRNTEAFF.

This rearrangement joins TRBV27 to TRBJ1-2; D is possibly TRBD1 (6 bases). From germline, CDR1 is MNHEY and CDR2 SMNVEV (reference sequence). The V end lost 5 bases, the J end lost 8 bases, and 15 bases lay between the germline ends. The CDR3 covers 13 residues. The DNA of the CDR3 is TGTGCCAGCAGTCCGCAGGGGCCGGGCGGCTACACCTTC. Amino acids: CASSPQGPGGYTF.

CDR3 nucleotides: TGTGCCAGCAGCTTATCCTCTGACAGGGTCAGGAGCGGGGAGCTGTTTTTT. It codes for CASSLSSDRVRSGELFF. The chain employs TRBV7-9 and TRBJ2-2; TRBD1 matches 7 bases. The CDR3 sequence is 17 residues long. In germline, CDR1 is SEHNR, CDR2 FQNEAQ (reference sequence). The V and J ends lost 2 bases and 7 bases, in that order; junction bases with no gene match: 13.

In its sample, this clonotype was seen many times. The rearrangement joins TRBV7-9 to TRBJ1-3, with a possible D match to TRBD1 (6 bases). The CDR3 runs to 17 residues. Between the trimmed V and J ends, which lost 6 bases and 0 bases, there was a span of 18 bases. Germline assignment: CDR1 SEHNR and CDR2 FQNEAQ (reference sequence). In DNA form, the CDR3 reads TGTGCCAGCAGGGGTCCGGGACAAACCTCCTCTGGAAACACCATATATTTT. Translating gives CASRGPGQTSSGNTIYF.

The V call is TRBV30, the J call TRBJ2-5; 10 positions agree with TRBD2. The V and J ends lost 0 bases and 5 bases, in that order; junction bases with no gene match: 12. The CDR3 covers 17 residues. Germline CDR1 reads GTSNPN; CDR2 reads SVGIG (reference sequence). The CDR3 DNA reads TGTGCCTGGAGTGTACGATGGACTAGCGGCTACAGGGAGACCCAGTACTTC. This gives the protein CAWSVRWTSGYRETQYF. The whole variable domain, remainder taken from reference TRBV30 and TRBJ2-5, is SQTIHQWPATLVQPVGSPLSLECTVEGTSNPNLYWYRQAAGRGLQLLFYSVGIGQISSEVPQNLSASRPQDRQFILSSKKLLLSDSGFYLCAWSVRWTSGYRETQYFGPGTRLLVL.

This clonotype was picked up a small number of times. The chain couples TRBV30 to TRBJ1-4, with unresolved D. V gave up 0 bases and J gave up 6 bases, with 14 bases separating them. CDR1 and CDR2 (germline): GTSNPN, SVGIG (reference sequence). This CDR3 is 15 amino acids long. The CDR3 protein is CAWSVPGRTDEKLFF. CDR3 DNA: TGTGCCTGGAGTGTCCCCGGCAGGACCGATGAAAAACTGTTTTTT.

By share, this clonotype counts as medium-sized (0.01 to 0.1%). The chain combines TRBV5-4 with TRBJ2-1; 9 bases are shared with TRBD1. The CDR3 contains 13 residues. Germline assignment: CDR1 SGHNT and CDR2 YYREEE (reference sequence). Trimming took 4 bases from V and 9 from J; bases not matched to a gene: 5. CDR3 nucleotide sequence: TGTGCCAGCAGCAGGGGACAGGGCGGTGAGCAGTTCTTC. Protein product: CASSRGQGGEQFF.

This clonotype came up a few times. The chain combines TRBV5-1 with TRBJ2-1; no firm D call. Trimming cost V 0 bases and J 2 bases, with 9 bases left between them. CDR1 and CDR2 from the germline V gene are SGHRS and YFSETQ. The CDR3 extends over 15 amino acids. CDR3 in amino acids: CASSLALGTYNEQFF. CDR3 nucleotides: TGCGCCAGCAGCTTGGCCCTGGGGACCTACAATGAGCAGTTCTTC.

This clonotype was seen more than once but under ten times. The chain couples TRBV10-3 to TRBJ2-2; weak D call: TRBD1 (6 bases). The V end lost 6 bases, the J end lost 3 bases, and 14 bases lay between the germline ends. The germline V gene encodes CDR1 ENHRY and CDR2 SYGVKD. This CDR3 is built from 15 residues. CDR3 bases: TGTGCCATCAGCCGAGAACAGGGATACACCGGGGAGCTGTTTTTT. This codes for CAISREQGYTGELFF.